Here is one TCR beta chain with its context. Antigen unknown. The data stem from a study of cytomegalovirus exposure and HLA in healthy donors. Study results and limitations: Based on reports, TCR beta sequences accurately predicted HLA-A and HLA-B alleles for most subjects.

A multiplex PCR was run with 60 Vbeta primers and 13 Jbeta primers. TCRdb's copy holds only in-frame clones and misses some; the assay was immunoSEQ multiplex PCR. The repertoire holds fewer than 110,000 clones, with about 72% as singletons. This receptor was taken from a man between 18 and 35 years old in good health and CMV-seronegative. The sample comprised PBMCs.

DNA of the CDR3: TGCGCCAGCAGCGCCGGAGATACGCAGTATTTT. Translation: CASSAGDTQYF. The chain is built from TRBV4-1 and TRBJ2-3; D unclear. CDR3 length: 11 amino acids. V lost 5 bases and J 5 bases, leaving 5 bases between the germline ends. Germline loops: CDR1 MGHRA, CDR2 YSYEKL.